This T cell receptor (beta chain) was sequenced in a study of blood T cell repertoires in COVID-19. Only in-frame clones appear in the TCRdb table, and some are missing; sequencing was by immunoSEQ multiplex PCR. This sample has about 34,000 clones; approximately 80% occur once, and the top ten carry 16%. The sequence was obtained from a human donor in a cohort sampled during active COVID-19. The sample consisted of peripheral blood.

CDR3 protein: CASSPPGLAGETQYF. The CDR3 DNA sequence: TGTGCCAGCTCACCACCGGGACTAGCCGGAGAGACCCAGTACTTC. This chain uses TRBV18 with TRBJ2-5; TRBD2 matches 9 bases. The J segment lost 4 bases and the V segment lost 0 bases, leaving 3 bases of the junction unmatched. Germline-derived CDR1 and CDR2 are KGHSH and LQKENI. There are 15 residues in the CDR3.